The 17 T cell receptor beta chains listed next were all sequenced from one sample in a study of T-cell reconstitution after alpha-beta-depleted transplantation in children (dated by TCRdb to between 2015 and 2016). Libraries were made using PCR. The reads were generated on an Illumina HiSeq 2500. To normalize quantification of the TCRbeta repertoire, the TCR libraries were built with molecular barcoding that relied on unique molecular identifiers. TCRdb took the public reads, trimmed them with fastp at Q25, ran MiXCR for clone calling and kept in-frame beta chains. CDR3 protein duplicates are merged, each entry listing the most common genes and DNA. The sample table contains under 850,000 distinct CDR3 sequences; only one count was recorded for around 13% of them. The ten top clones hold about 0.77% of the sample. Per the publication, the treatment or condition label means: allogeneic hematopoietic cell transplantation with graft depleted of TCRalphabeta T cells and CD19 B cells.

This material consisted of PBMCs, taken before TCRalphabeta/CD19-depleted stem cell transplant. Receptors originate from a girl aged 2-10 years with congenital amegakaryocytic thrombocytopenia, due to receive a stem cell transplant.

This chain uses TRBV28 with TRBJ2-6; D is unresolved. The CDR3 covers 15 residues. Germline V gives CDR1 MDHEN, CDR2 SYDVKM. V was cut by 3 bases and J by 2 bases, with 8 bases left in between. CDR3: CASSFSLTGANVLTF. In DNA, the CDR3 is TGTGCCAGCAGTTTTAGCCTCACTGGGGCCAACGTCCTGACTTTC.

CDR3 DNA sequence: TGTGCCAGCAGTTTTATGGACACCCTCTCTGGAAACACCATATATTTT. Its protein is CASSFMDTLSGNTIYF. This rearrangement joins TRBV28 to TRBJ1-3, with D perhaps matching TRBD1 (5 bases). CDR3 length: 16 residues. The germline V gene encodes CDR1 MDHEN and CDR2 SYDVKM. Trimming pared 3 bases from V and 0 bases from J, leaving 12 bases between.

The gene calls are TRBV5-1 and TRBJ2-3, with a possible D match to TRBD2 (6 bases). The CDR3 spans 16 residues. CDR1 and CDR2 from the germline V gene are SGHRS and YFSETQ. Trimming shortened V by 0 bases and J by 0 bases, and 11 bases separated the two germline ends. The CDR3 bases are TGCGCCAGCAGCTTGGCGGGGGACCCTAGCACAGATACGCAGTATTTT. It yields the protein CASSLAGDPSTDTQYF. The full variable domain, rest sourced from reference TRBV5-1 and TRBJ2-3, is KAGVTQTPRYLIKTRGQQVTLSCSPISGHRSVSWYQQTPGQGLQFLFEYFSETQRNKGNFPGRFSGRQFSNSRSEMNVSTLELGDSALYLCASSLAGDPSTDTQYFGPGTRLTVL.

This clonotype has at least ten counts. This chain joins TRBV12-3 or TRBV12-4 and TRBJ2-3; 8 nucleotides match TRBD2. The length of the CDR3 is 13 residues. J lost 6 bases, V lost 3 bases, and 2 bases had no gene match. As DNA, the CDR3 is TGTGCCAGCAGTTTGAGACTAGCGGATACGCAGTATTTT. The encoded protein is CASSLRLADTQYF.

A remark on this clonotype: Since a much larger clone is just one base distant, this may be a read error. The J gene is TRBJ1-5, the V gene TRBV5-1, with D tentatively TRBD1 (6 bases). The CDR3 is made up of 16 amino acids. CDR1 and CDR2 from the germline V gene are SGHRS and YFSETQ. Between the trimmed V and J ends, which lost 3 bases and 2 bases, there was a span of 15 bases. CDR3 in amino acids: CASSSGTGFCNQPQHF. DNA for the CDR3: TGCGCCAGCAGCTCGGGAACAGGGTTCTGCAATCAGCCCCAGCATTTT.

This clonotype was detected many times. V gene TRBV5-4 combines with J gene TRBJ2-1; no clear D. V lost 2 bases and J 0 bases, leaving 9 bases between the germline ends. CDR3 length: 15 residues. The germline V gene has CDR1 SGHNT and CDR2 YYREEE (reference sequence). The DNA for the CDR3 is TGTGCCAGCAGCTTAGACTCGAGCTCCTACAATGAGCAGTTCTTC. This gives the protein CASSLDSSSYNEQFF.

This clonotype occurred many times. The J gene is TRBJ2-3, the V gene TRBV20-1; a possible D gene is TRBD2 (6 bases). CDR3 length: 13 amino acids. Germline loops: CDR1 DFQATT, CDR2 SNEGSKA (reference sequence). Trimming stripped 3 bases from V and 0 bases from J, with 7 bases between. The CDR3 sequence is CSAREGSTDTQYF. CDR3 bases: TGCAGTGCTAGGGAGGGTAGCACAGATACGCAGTATTTT.

CDR3 region: CASRKRGGGLAGSNEQFF. CDR3 bases: TGTGCCAGCAGAAAAAGGGGCGGAGGACTAGCGGGATCCAATGAGCAGTTCTTC. The chain carries TRBV6-1 and TRBJ2-1; TRBD2 matches 12 bases. This CDR3 is built from 18 residues. V was pared by 6 bases and J by 6 bases, with 15 bases of the junction left unmatched. The germline CDR1 and CDR2 sequences are MNHNS and SASEGT.

This clonotype was seen many times. The chain links TRBV9 to TRBJ2-7; 12 bases align to TRBD2. The trim removed 3 bases at V and 6 bases at J, leaving 7 bases unmatched. This CDR3 spans 15 amino acids. Germline values: CDR1 SGDLS, CDR2 YYNGEE. CDR3 DNA: TGTGCCAGCAGCGAGTCGACTAGCGGGAGAGCCGAGCAGTACTTC. This codes for CASSESTSGRAEQYF.

This clonotype came up many times. The chain joins TRBV20-1 to TRBJ1-1; D might be TRBD1 (5 bases). This CDR3 contains 12 residues. The germline gives CDR1 DFQATT, CDR2 SNEGSKA (reference sequence). Trimming removed 0 bases from V and 12 bases from J, with 14 bases in between. The CDR3 region has the DNA TGCAGTGCTAGAGAGGCAGGGTTTGAGCCTTTCTTT. As protein: CSAREAGFEPFF.

V gene TRBV3-1 combines with J gene TRBJ2-2, with 15 nucleotides matching TRBD2. CDR3 length: 19 residues. CDR1 LGHDT and CDR2 YNNKEL come from the germline V gene (reference sequence). After removal of 6 bases from V and 4 bases from J, the junction contained 12 bases not matched to a gene. In nucleotides, the CDR3 is TGTGCCAGCAGTTCCCAGGGACTAGCGGGAGGTCGGCGCACCGGGGAGCTGTTTTTT. It is translated as CASSSQGLAGGRRTGELFF.

This clonotype was counted ten times or more. The chain couples TRBV7-6 to TRBJ1-3, with TRBD1 identical over 8 bases. Losses at the gene ends were 1 base for V and 2 bases for J; bases not matched to a gene: 4. Germline V gene sequence: CDR1 SGHVS, CDR2 FNYEAQ. The CDR3 consists of 16 residues. The CDR3 sequence: CASSLEGQGPGNTIYF. CDR3 in DNA: TGTGCCAGCAGCTTAGAAGGACAGGGCCCTGGAAACACCATATATTTT.

V and J are TRBV10-3 and TRBJ2-3; TRBD2 matches 9 bases. This CDR3 has 15 residues. V lost 3 bases and J lost 5; bases outside the gene matches: 6. Germline loops: CDR1 ENHRY, CDR2 SYGVKD. DNA for the CDR3: TGTGCCATCAGTGAATCGAAGACTAGCGGAGATACGCAGTATTTT. It is translated as CAISESKTSGDTQYF.

V usage is TRBV5-1 and J usage is TRBJ2-2, with D possibly TRBD1 on 6 matching bases. The CDR3 runs 14 residues. V shed 6 bases and J shed 4 bases, with 13 bases lying between them. The germline CDR1 and CDR2 sequences are SGHRS and YFSETQ. The CDR3 DNA is TGCGCCAGCATGGACAGACCTGGCACCGGGGAGCTGTTTTTT. It is translated as CASMDRPGTGELFF.

This clonotype was detected many times. The chain has TRBV20-1 and TRBJ2-2; possibly TRBD2 for D (6 bases). V was pared by 0 bases and J by 5 bases, with 16 bases between. The CDR3 runs 16 residues. Germline lookup yields CDR1 DFQATT and CDR2 SNEGSKA (reference sequence). The chain's CDR3 is CSARDTRRALTGELFF. Here the CDR3 DNA reads TGCAGTGCTAGAGATACTCGGAGGGCCCTGACCGGGGAGCTGTTTTTT.

This clonotype has a count of ten or more. The DNA of the CDR3 is TGTGCCAGCAGTGGGACCAATACAGATACGCAGTATTTT. Protein sequence: CASSGTNTDTQYF. The chain combines TRBV12-3 or TRBV12-4 with TRBJ2-3; possibly TRBD1 or TRBD2 for D (5 bases each). V gave up 5 bases and J gave up 3 bases, with 9 bases separating them. The CDR3 spans 13 residues.

This clonotype was picked up many times. V and J are TRBV7-2 and TRBJ2-2; D remains unclear. Germline-derived CDR1 and CDR2 are SGHTA and FQGNSA. Trimming removed 4 bases from V and 6 bases from J, with 6 bases in between. The length of the CDR3 is 12 residues. CDR3 DNA: TGTGCCAGCAGCTCCTATTCCGGGGAGCTGTTTTTT. This encodes CASSSYSGELFF. The entire variable domain, with the rest obtained from reference TRBV7-2 and TRBJ2-2, is as follows: GAGVSQSPSNKVTEKGKDVELRCDPISGHTALYWYRQSLGQGLEFLIYFQGNSAPDKSGLPSDRFSAERTGGSVSTLTIQRTQQEDSAVYLCASSSYSGELFFGEGSRLTVL.